This TCR beta chain was sequenced for a study of blood T cell repertoires in COVID-19. On the study more broadly: Both acute and convalescent COVID-19 samples were obtained from the United States, Italy and Spain. From T cells, B-cell-depleted T cells, or PBMCs came the material, which was cDNA or gDNA.

CDR3 length: 14 residues. V lost 5 bases to trimming and J lost 4 bases, with 11 bases between them. Germline CDR1 reads KGHDR; CDR2 reads SFDVKD. In the original processing: Amplified reference gene primers provided the basis for estimating nucleated cell counts. Repertoires were generated with immunoSEQ multiplex PCR, while TCRdb's copy carries only in-frame clones and drops some. V and J calls and clone size come straight from that table; D and trimming were deduced from the DNA. The data contain 25,000 to 30,000 clones, around 90% of them singletons. V is TRBV24-1 and J is TRBJ2-1, with a tentative D call TRBD2 (6 bases). This TCR was sampled from a human donor in a cohort sampled during active COVID-19. The sample consisted of peripheral blood. DNA of the CDR3: TGTGCCACCAGTGGGGGCGGGGATTACAATGAGCAGTTCTTC. This sequence encodes CATSGGGDYNEQFF.